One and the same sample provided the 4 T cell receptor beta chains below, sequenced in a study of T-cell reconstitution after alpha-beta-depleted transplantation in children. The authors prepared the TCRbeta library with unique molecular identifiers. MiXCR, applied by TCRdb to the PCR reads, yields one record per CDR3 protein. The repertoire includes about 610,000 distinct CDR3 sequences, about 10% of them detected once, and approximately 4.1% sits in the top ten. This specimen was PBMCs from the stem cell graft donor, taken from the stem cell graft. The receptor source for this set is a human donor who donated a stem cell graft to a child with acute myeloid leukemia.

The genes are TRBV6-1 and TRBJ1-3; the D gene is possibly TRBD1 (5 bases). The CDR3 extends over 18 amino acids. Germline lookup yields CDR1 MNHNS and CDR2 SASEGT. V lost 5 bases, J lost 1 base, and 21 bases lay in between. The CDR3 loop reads CASSPGGNTPPSGNTIYF. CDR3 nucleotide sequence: TGTGCCAGCAGTCCCGGGGGGAACACCCCGCCGTCTGGAAACACCATATATTTT.

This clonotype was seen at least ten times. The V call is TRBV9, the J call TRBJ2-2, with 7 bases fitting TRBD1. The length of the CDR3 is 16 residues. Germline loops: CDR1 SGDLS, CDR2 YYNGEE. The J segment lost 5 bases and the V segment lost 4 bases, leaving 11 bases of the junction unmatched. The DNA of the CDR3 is TGTGCCAGCAGCCCTCTAGGGGGCCAAGGGACCGGGGAGCTGTTTTTT. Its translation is CASSPLGGQGTGELFF.

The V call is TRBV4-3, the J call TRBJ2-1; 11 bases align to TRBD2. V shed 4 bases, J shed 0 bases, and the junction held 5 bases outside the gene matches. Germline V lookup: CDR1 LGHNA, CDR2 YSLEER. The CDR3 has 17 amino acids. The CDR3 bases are TGCGCCAGCAGCCCTGGGACTAGCGGAAACTCCTACAATGAGCAGTTCTTC. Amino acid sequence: CASSPGTSGNSYNEQFF.

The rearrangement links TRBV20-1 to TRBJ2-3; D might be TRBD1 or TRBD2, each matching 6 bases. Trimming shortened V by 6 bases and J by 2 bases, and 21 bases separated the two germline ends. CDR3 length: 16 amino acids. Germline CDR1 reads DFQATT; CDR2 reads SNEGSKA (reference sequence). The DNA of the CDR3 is TGCAGTGCCCTATCGTGGGGGGCCGGGGTCACAGATACGCAGTATTTT. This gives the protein CSALSWGAGVTDTQYF.